This section outlines one T cell receptor beta chain sequence together with its context. These data originate in a study of blood T cell repertoires in COVID-19. About the study: Sample material is recorded as cDNA or gDNA derived from T cells, B-cell-depleted T cells, or PBMCs.

Everyone who took part was roughly 18 to 89 years old, and they came from over 20 US areas. Participants' reported clinical history set cohort assignment. The study counted Cohort 3 donors as recovered given two negative PCRs, clearance, or symptom resolution. This CDR3 spans 13 amino acids. The germline V gene encodes CDR1 GTSNPN and CDR2 SVGIG (reference sequence). Trimming removed 6 bases at V and 3 bases at J, with 15 bases between. TCRdb keeps only in-frame clones here, not all; method: immunoSEQ multiplex PCR. The sample records a few hundred thousand clones, 70% to 90% being singletons. The sequenced sample consisted of PBMCs or T cells enriched from blood (not recorded which). The V gene is TRBV30, the J gene TRBJ2-7; D is perhaps TRBD2 (6 bases). The clonotype comes from a man aged 25-40 years who had recovered from COVID-19. The CDR3 nucleotides read TGTGCCTGCCCCAAGGCCGGGGGCTACGAGCAGTACTTC. Translating gives CACPKAGGYEQYF.